These 26 T cell receptor beta chains share one sample of origin, sequenced in a study of shared clonotypes between healthy human individuals. TCRdb's copy holds only in-frame clones and misses some; the assay was immunoSEQ multiplex PCR. The repertoire holds some 1.1 million clones, with 70% to 85% as singletons. Sample: memory CD4+ T cells from PBMCs. Subset denoted: CD45RA-negative fraction. Receptors originate from a man aged 18 to 29 in good health. Some clones in this sample may be carry-over from other donors' samples.

The chain has TRBV5-8 and TRBJ1-1; tentative D call: TRBD1 (6 bases). V was shortened by 4 bases and J by 11 bases, with 15 bases between the two germline ends. This CDR3 is built from 12 residues. The V gene's germline CDR1 is SGHTS and CDR2 YDEGEE. The CDR3 DNA reads TGTGCCAGCAGCCGGGACGGAAGGGGGGCTTTCTTT. This translates into CASSRDGRGAFF.

The rearrangement links TRBV4-2 to TRBJ2-1, with D possibly TRBD2 on 5 matching bases. Germline lookup yields CDR1 LGHNA and CDR2 YNFKEQ. This CDR3 is 14 amino acids long. V lost 5 bases, J lost 8 bases, and 16 bases lay in between. CDR3 DNA: TGTGCCAGCAGCAGGACTCGACTCATCCATGAGCAGTTCTTC. Its protein product is CASSRTRLIHEQFF.

J is TRBJ1-2 and V is TRBV28; tentative D call: TRBD1 (5 bases). V was clipped by 5 bases and J by 4 bases, with 14 bases between them. CDR1 and CDR2 (germline): MDHEN, SYDVKM. This CDR3 has 14 amino acids. The CDR3 region has the DNA TGTGCCAGCAGTCGAAGCGGGGGGATCTATGGCTACACCTTC. Encoded protein: CASSRSGGIYGYTF.

The chain carries TRBV15 and TRBJ2-1; the D gene could be TRBD1 or TRBD2 (5 bases each). The CDR3 is 15 residues long. Germline lookup yields CDR1 LNHNV and CDR2 YYDKDF (reference sequence). V shed 5 bases and J shed 6 bases, with 17 bases lying between them. The CDR3 coding sequence is TGTGCCACCAGCCCCCGGGACCCCGGTGGCAATGAGCAGTTCTTC. Protein: CATSPRDPGGNEQFF.

The rearrangement joins TRBV5-1 to TRBJ2-1; D is uncertain. CDR3 length: 15 amino acids. Germline loops: CDR1 SGHRS, CDR2 YFSETQ. V dropped 0 bases and J dropped 2 bases, with 9 bases sitting between them. Here the CDR3 reads CASSLAEDAYNEQFF. DNA of the CDR3: TGCGCCAGCAGCTTGGCCGAGGATGCCTACAATGAGCAGTTCTTC.

The chain recombines TRBV7-9 with TRBJ2-1; D is unclear. The germline V gene encodes CDR1 SEHNR and CDR2 FQNEAQ (reference sequence). The V gene lost 5 bases and the J gene lost 8 bases, with 10 bases spanning the gap. CDR3 length equals 12 residues. CDR3 in DNA: TGTGCCAGCAGCAAGGGCAGCGATGAGCAGTTCTTC. Translation: CASSKGSDEQFF.

The chain combines TRBV10-1 with TRBJ1-2, with 10 bases matching TRBD1. Germline V gene data show CDR1 as WNHNN and CDR2 as SYGVQD (reference sequence). The CDR3 spans 16 residues. The trim removed 6 bases at V and 5 bases at J, leaving 12 bases unmatched. Here the CDR3 DNA reads TGCGCCAGCAGCGGAGACAGGGGGCGCTTTTATTATGGCTACACCTTC. This codes for CASSGDRGRFYYGYTF.

V and J are TRBV2 and TRBJ1-5; 7 positions agree with TRBD1. CDR3 length: 15 amino acids. Per germline, CDR1 SNHLY and CDR2 FYNNEI. The V segment lost 6 bases and the J segment 2 bases; nucleotides outside the gene matches: 7. The chain's CDR3 is CASRRQGIGNQPQHF. The CDR3 DNA reads TGTGCCAGCAGGAGACAGGGAATTGGCAATCAGCCCCAGCATTTT. Drawing the rest from reference TRBV2 and TRBJ1-5, the complete variable domain is EPEVTQTPSHQVTQMGQEVILRCVPISNHLYFYWYRQILGQKVEFLVSFYNNEISEKSEIFDDQFSVERPDGSNFTLKIRSTKLEDSAMYFCASRRQGIGNQPQHFGDGTRLSIL.

This clone was counted a single time. V is TRBV5-1 and J is TRBJ1-4, with D uncertain. V shed 2 bases and J shed 0 bases, with 5 bases lying between them. The CDR3 is 14 residues long. Germline assignment: CDR1 SGHRS and CDR2 YFSETQ. CDR3 DNA: TGCGCCAGCAGCTTCGCAGCAACTAATGAAAAACTGTTTTTT. It encodes CASSFAATNEKLFF.

There are a few counts of this clone. This chain connects TRBV5-1 to TRBJ2-4, with 8 bases matching TRBD2. Germline CDR1 is SGHRS and CDR2 is YFSETQ. The CDR3 totals 18 residues. After removal of 3 bases from V and 3 bases from J, the junction contained 14 bases not matched to a gene. CDR3 bases: TGCGCCAGCAGCTCTTCCCCCCGGGAGGGCCCTGACAAAAACATTCAGTACTTC. This codes for CASSSSPREGPDKNIQYF.

The V gene is TRBV27, the J gene TRBJ2-7; D might be TRBD1 (5 bases). V gave up 3 bases and J gave up 0 bases, with 12 bases separating them. The germline gives CDR1 MNHEY, CDR2 SMNVEV (reference sequence). The CDR3 spans 15 residues. The CDR3 loop is CASSLQGPSSYEQYF. CDR3 bases: TGTGCCAGCAGTTTGCAGGGTCCGAGCTCCTACGAGCAGTACTTC.

This chain connects TRBV5-1 to TRBJ2-7, with D perhaps TRBD2 (7 bases). The germline V and J ends were trimmed by 2 bases and 4 bases, with 13 bases remaining between them. There are 14 residues in the CDR3. Looked up from germline, CDR1 is SGHRS and CDR2 is YFSETQ. CDR3 coding DNA: TGCGCCAGCAGCTTCCTGGCGGGGGCATACGAGCAGTACTTC. Translation gives CASSFLAGAYEQYF.

This clone was seen once. A single base separates this from a much larger clone, so it may be a read error. This chain connects TRBV10-3 to TRBJ1-1; D unresolved. The germline V gene encodes CDR1 ENHRY and CDR2 SYGVKD. The CDR3 consists of 16 residues. The V end lost 5 bases, the J end lost 0 bases, and 16 bases lay between the germline ends. The CDR3 bases are TGTGCCATCAGTCCGGAGTCAGGCGGAGTGAACACTGAAGCTTTCTTT. Amino acid sequence: CAISPESGGVNTEAFF.

This rearrangement joins TRBV10-3 to TRBJ2-1, with 8 bases lining up with TRBD2. Trimming removed 0 bases from V and 7 bases from J; junction bases left unmatched: 11. The CDR3 is 17 amino acids. In germline, CDR1 is ENHRY, CDR2 SYGVKD. The CDR3 DNA reads TGTGCCATCAGTGAGTCGAGGCGTAGCGGGAAGGGGAATGAGCAGTTCTTC. The encoded protein is CAISESRRSGKGNEQFF.

This clone was found a few times. V gene TRBV14 combines with J gene TRBJ1-2; 9 nucleotides line up with TRBD1. The germline V gene has CDR1 SGHDN and CDR2 FVKESK. V trimming: 2 bases; J trimming: 8 bases; junction bases outside the gene matches: 9. This CDR3 has 15 residues. The CDR3: CASSQTRDRVFGYTF. The CDR3 coding sequence is TGTGCCAGCAGCCAAACCCGGGACAGGGTGTTCGGCTACACCTTC.

The rearrangement joins TRBV7-2 to TRBJ2-4, with D hard to call. Trimming removed 5 bases at V and 9 bases at J, with 17 bases between. The CDR3 runs to 14 residues. Germline V gives CDR1 SGHTA, CDR2 FQGNSA. The CDR3, as DNA: TGTGCCAGCAGCCCCACGGGTCTTACGGGCATTCAGTACTTC. Protein sequence: CASSPTGLTGIQYF.

V and J are TRBV5-6 and TRBJ1-3; D ambiguous. The CDR3 loop spans 15 amino acids. CDR1 is SGHDT and CDR2 is YYEEEE in the germline V gene. V was cut by 2 bases and J by 1 base, with 10 bases left in between. The CDR3 is CASSLRTSSGNTIYF. CDR3 coding DNA: TGTGCCAGCAGCTTACGCACTTCTTCTGGAAACACCATATATTTT.

This clone occurred once. This chain joins TRBV5-1 and TRBJ1-2; 8 bases match TRBD1. This CDR3 contains 14 residues. The junction had 5 bases not matched to a gene; V was cut back by 3 bases and J by 4 bases. Germline V gives CDR1 SGHRS, CDR2 YFSETQ. CDR3 in amino acids: CASSWSGTGYGYTF. The CDR3 DNA sequence: TGCGCCAGCAGCTGGAGCGGGACAGGCTATGGCTACACCTTC. The full variable domain, its missing parts supplied by reference TRBV5-1 and TRBJ1-2, is KAGVTQTPRYLIKTRGQQVTLSCSPISGHRSVSWYQQTPGQGLQFLFEYFSETQRNKGNFPGRFSGRQFSNSRSEMNVSTLELGDSALYLCASSWSGTGYGYTFGSGTRLTVV.

The V and J genes are TRBV29-1 and TRBJ2-3, with 10 bases fitting TRBD2. The V gene's germline CDR1 is SQVTM and CDR2 ANQGSEA. Trimming removed 4 bases from V and 4 bases from J; junction bases left unmatched: 11. This CDR3 region has 16 residues. Here the CDR3 DNA reads TGCAGCGTTGGGACTAGCGGTCCAACAGGGGCAGATACGCAGTATTTT. As protein: CSVGTSGPTGADTQYF.

The rearrangement uses TRBV5-1 and TRBJ2-1; 9 positions agree with TRBD2. V shed 5 bases, J shed 4 bases, and the junction held 7 bases outside the gene matches. The CDR3 consists of 15 residues. The V gene's germline CDR1 is SGHRS and CDR2 YFSETQ. CDR3 residues: CASSPSGRQYNEQFF. The CDR3 DNA reads as TGCGCCAGCAGTCCGAGCGGGAGGCAATACAATGAGCAGTTCTTC.

V and J are TRBV18 and TRBJ1-2, with D possibly matching TRBD1 (5 bases). This CDR3 comprises 14 residues. Trimming shortened V by 0 bases and J by 4 bases, and 9 bases separated the two germline ends. In germline, CDR1 is KGHSH, CDR2 LQKENI. CDR3 in amino acids: CASSPPGASYGYTF. CDR3 DNA: TGTGCCAGCTCACCACCAGGGGCCAGCTATGGCTACACCTTC. The full variable domain, with the rest looked up from reference TRBV18 and TRBJ1-2, is NAGVMQNPRHLVRRRGQEARLRCSPMKGHSHVYWYRQLPEEGLKFMVYLQKENIIDESGMPKERFSAEFPKEGPSILRIQQVVRGDSAAYFCASSPPGASYGYTFGSGTRLTVV.

The rearrangement uses TRBV11-2 and TRBJ2-3; 11 positions match TRBD1. This CDR3 is 16 amino acids long. V lost 5 bases to trimming and J lost 3 bases; unmatched junction nucleotides: 7. Germline V gives CDR1 SGHAT, CDR2 FQNNGV. The CDR3, as DNA: TGTGCCAGCAGCCCGCGGACAGGGGGCAGTACAGATACGCAGTATTTT. It translates to CASSPRTGGSTDTQYF. The complete variable domain, with remaining parts taken from reference TRBV11-2 and TRBJ2-3, reads EAGVAQSPRYKIIEKRQSVAFWCNPISGHATLYWYQQILGQGPKLLIQFQNNGVVDDSQLPKDRFSAERLKGVDSTLKIQPAKLEDSAVYLCASSPRTGGSTDTQYFGPGTRLTVL.

This clone was observed a few times. The CDR3 nucleotides are TGTGCCAGCTCACCACCCTCGCGGCAGGGGATGTACAATGAGCAGTTCTTC. Translating gives CASSPPSRQGMYNEQFF. The chain has TRBV18 and TRBJ2-1, with D perhaps matching TRBD1 (6 bases). V lost 0 bases, J lost 4 bases, and 16 bases lay in between. Germline loops: CDR1 KGHSH, CDR2 LQKENI. This CDR3 comprises 17 residues.

As to this clone: In the same sample, other DNA sequences code for this CDR3. The chain uses TRBV5-1 and TRBJ2-3, with 9 nucleotides matching TRBD2. The CDR3 extends over 16 amino acids. V shed 0 bases and J 0 bases; nucleotides not matched to a gene: 2. Germline V gene data show CDR1 as SGHRS and CDR2 as YFSETQ. The CDR3 reads CASSLGLADSTDTQYF. The CDR3, as DNA: TGCGCCAGCAGCTTGGGACTAGCGGATAGCACAGATACGCAGTATTTT.

The J gene is TRBJ2-3, the V gene TRBV28; no definite D call. The CDR3 is 13 residues long. In germline, CDR1 is MDHEN, CDR2 SYDVKM. The ends were cut back, 7 bases at V and 1 base at J, with 9 bases in the middle. The CDR3 DNA is TGTGCCAGCAATGGAGAGGGCACAGATACGCAGTATTTT. As protein: CASNGEGTDTQYF.

This chain joins TRBV5-1 and TRBJ2-1, with 7 bases lining up with TRBD1. The CDR3 runs 13 residues. The V gene end was trimmed by 5 bases and the J gene end by 10 bases; junction bases not matched to a gene: 9. CDR1 SGHRS and CDR2 YFSETQ come from the germline V gene. CDR3 sequence reads: CASRTGKRWEQFF. The CDR3 DNA sequence: TGCGCCAGCAGGACAGGGAAAAGATGGGAGCAGTTCTTC.